This is a list of T cell receptor beta chains from one sample in a study of blood T cell repertoires in COVID-19. Sequenced by immunoSEQ multiplex PCR; TCRdb stores in-frame clones only, minus some. The table includes around 62,000 clones, 70% to 90% detected once. Sequenced material: peripheral blood. The receptor source for this set is a man aged 55 to 69 with acute or convalescent COVID-19. The conserved cysteine and the conserved F or W are not part of the CDR3 here. D genes are given only for firm matches.

J gene | V gene | D gene | CDR3 length | CDR3 protein
TRBJ2-7 | TRBV5-4 | . | 14 | ASSLGLQGGSYEQY
TRBJ2-1 | TRBV11-3 | TRBD2 | 13 | ASSTRTSGNNEQF
TRBJ1-5 | TRBV7-2 | . | 13 | ASSLKVGVNQPQH
TRBJ2-2 | TRBV30 | . | 16 | AWSDTGSGTPNAGELF
TRBJ1-1 | TRBV12-3/TRBV12-4 | . | 11 | ASSPHLNTEAF
TRBJ2-3 | TRBV11-2 | TRBD2 | 13 | ASSLDGLAGDTQY
TRBJ1-6 | TRBV7-3 | TRBD1 | 13 | ASSESGTGNSPLH
TRBJ1-5 | TRBV11-3 | TRBD1 | 12 | ASRQGGKGQPQH
TRBJ1-5 | TRBV6-5 | . | 11 | ASSAYGNQPQH
TRBJ1-1 | TRBV28 | . | 11 | ASRVGPNTEAF
TRBJ2-5 | TRBV7-2 | TRBD1 | 13 | ASSPDRGLAETQY
TRBJ1-1 | TRBV25-1 | . | 11 | ASSEGPPPVAF
TRBJ1-2 | TRBV9 | TRBD1 | 13 | ASSVGGQAHYGYT
TRBJ1-5 | TRBV5-6 | . | 12 | ASSLSYSNQPQH
TRBJ1-5 | TRBV10-3 | . | 12 | AISESDSLDPQH
TRBJ1-2 | TRBV2 | . | 11 | ASSPGVNYGYT
TRBJ1-5 | TRBV20-1 | . | 12 | SASRFGSNQPQH
TRBJ1-5 | TRBV7-2 | . | 12 | ASSLTNSNQPQH